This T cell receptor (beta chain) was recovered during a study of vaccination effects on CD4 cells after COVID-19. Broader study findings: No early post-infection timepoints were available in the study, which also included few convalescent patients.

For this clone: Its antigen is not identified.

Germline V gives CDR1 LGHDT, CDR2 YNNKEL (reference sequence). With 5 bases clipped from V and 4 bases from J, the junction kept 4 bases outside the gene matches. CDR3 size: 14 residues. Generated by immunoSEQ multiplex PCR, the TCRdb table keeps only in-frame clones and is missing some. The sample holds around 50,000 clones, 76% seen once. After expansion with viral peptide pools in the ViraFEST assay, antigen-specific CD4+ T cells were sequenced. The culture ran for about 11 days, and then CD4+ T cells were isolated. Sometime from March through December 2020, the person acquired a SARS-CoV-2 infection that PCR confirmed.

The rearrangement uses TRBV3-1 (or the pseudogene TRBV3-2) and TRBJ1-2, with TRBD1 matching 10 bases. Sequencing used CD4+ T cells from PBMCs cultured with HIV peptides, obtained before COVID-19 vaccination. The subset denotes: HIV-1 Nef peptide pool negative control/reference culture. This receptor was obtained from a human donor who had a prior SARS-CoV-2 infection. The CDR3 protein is CASSTGTGVYGYTF. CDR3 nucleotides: TGTGCCAGCAGCACCGGGACAGGGGTCTATGGCTACACCTTC.